Sequencing of this T cell receptor (beta chain) was carried out in a study of T cell changes during pregnancy in multiple sclerosis. The CDR3 length is 14 residues. The ends lost 5 bases at V and 8 bases at J; junction bases unmatched: 8. From germline, CDR1 is SEHNR and CDR2 FQNEAQ (reference sequence). Clones were sequenced by immunoSEQ multiplex PCR, and TCRdb holds only the in-frame ones, with some missing. The sample holds fewer than 90,000 clones; 90% to 95% are singletons and the top ten take about 1.7%. This TCR came from a female donor in good health, enrolled as a control in a pregnancy study. The sequencing used peripheral blood, collected after pregnancy. The chain has TRBV7-9 and TRBJ2-1; 8 bases agree with TRBD2. The CDR3 region is CASSPRAGAHEQFF. The CDR3 DNA sequence: TGTGCCAGCAGCCCGAGAGCGGGAGCCCATGAGCAGTTCTTC.